The source of this T cell receptor (beta chain) is a study of human T cells and chemical hapten exposure. As for the study in general: Per-sample TCR yields varied mainly from small pooled library volume differences.

As for this clonotype: The antigen is unknown.

The template was total RNA from unfractionated whole blood. Broader study findings: Those TCRs sitting above 1 in 1000 frequency stayed the same with DPC sensitization.

Library preparation tagged each individual cDNA molecule with a unique molecular identifier. Methods used by the authors: Sampled TCR counts reached a median of approximately 93,000 per sample, with values ranging from roughly 23,224 to 690,600. TCRdb ran MiXCR on the reads and lists one entry per CDR3 protein. These V and J calls are TCRdb output, not the study's own analysis. The table has around 120,000 distinct CDR3 sequences, 8% to 9.5% seen once. The CDR3 is 17 residues long. Trimming took 0 bases from V and 0 from J, leaving 12 bases between them. The clonotype was recovered from a human donor in good health. Some clones in this sample may be carry-over from other donors' samples. The rearrangement joins TRBV23-1 to TRBJ1-5, with a tentative D call TRBD1 (5 bases). TRBV23-1 falls under the ORF class, with uncertain function. Sequenced input: whole blood. CDR3 sequence (DNA): TGCGCCAGCAGTCAATCGGCCAGGGCCTATAGCAATCAGCCCCAGCATTTT. Protein: CASSQSARAYSNQPQHF.